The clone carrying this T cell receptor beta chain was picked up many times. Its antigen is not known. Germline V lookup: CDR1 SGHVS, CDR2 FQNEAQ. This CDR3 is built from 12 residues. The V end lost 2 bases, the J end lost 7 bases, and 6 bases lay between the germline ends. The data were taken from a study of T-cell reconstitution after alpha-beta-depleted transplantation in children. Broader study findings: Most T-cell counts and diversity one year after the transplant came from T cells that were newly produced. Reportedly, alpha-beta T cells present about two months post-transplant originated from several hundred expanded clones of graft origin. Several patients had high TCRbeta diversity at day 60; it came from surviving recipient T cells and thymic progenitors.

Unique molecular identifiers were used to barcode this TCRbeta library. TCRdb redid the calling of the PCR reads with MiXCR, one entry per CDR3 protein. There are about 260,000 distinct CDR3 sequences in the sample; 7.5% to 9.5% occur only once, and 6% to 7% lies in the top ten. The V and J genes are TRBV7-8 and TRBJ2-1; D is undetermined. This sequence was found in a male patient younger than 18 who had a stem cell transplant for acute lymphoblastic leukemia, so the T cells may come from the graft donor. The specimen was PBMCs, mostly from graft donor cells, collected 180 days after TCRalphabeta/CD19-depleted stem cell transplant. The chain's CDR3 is CASSLYLNEQFF. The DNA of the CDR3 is TGTGCCAGCAGCTTATATCTTAATGAGCAGTTCTTC.